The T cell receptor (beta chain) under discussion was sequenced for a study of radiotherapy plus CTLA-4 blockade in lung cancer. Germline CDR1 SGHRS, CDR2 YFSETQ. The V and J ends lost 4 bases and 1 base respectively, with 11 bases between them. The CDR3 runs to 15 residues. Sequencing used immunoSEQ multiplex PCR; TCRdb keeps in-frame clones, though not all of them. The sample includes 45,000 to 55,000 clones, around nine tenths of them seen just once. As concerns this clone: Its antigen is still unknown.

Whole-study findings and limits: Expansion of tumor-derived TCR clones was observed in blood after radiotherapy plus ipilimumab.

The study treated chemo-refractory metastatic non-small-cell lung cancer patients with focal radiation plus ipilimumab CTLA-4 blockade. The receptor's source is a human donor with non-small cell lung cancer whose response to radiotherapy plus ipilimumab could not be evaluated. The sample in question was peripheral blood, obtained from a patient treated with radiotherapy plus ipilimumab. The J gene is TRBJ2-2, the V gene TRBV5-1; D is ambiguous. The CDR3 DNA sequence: TGCGCCAGCAGCCGGGTCCCGCTGAACACCGGGGAGCTGTTTTTT. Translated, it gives CASSRVPLNTGELFF.